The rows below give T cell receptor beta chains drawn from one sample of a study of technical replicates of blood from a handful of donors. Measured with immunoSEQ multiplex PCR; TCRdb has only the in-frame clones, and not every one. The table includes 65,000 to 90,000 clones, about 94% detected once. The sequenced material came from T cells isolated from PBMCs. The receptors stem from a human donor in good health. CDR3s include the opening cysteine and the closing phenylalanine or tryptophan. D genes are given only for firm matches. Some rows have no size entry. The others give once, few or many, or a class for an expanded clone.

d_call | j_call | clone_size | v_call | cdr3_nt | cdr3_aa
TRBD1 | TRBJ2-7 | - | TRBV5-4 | TGTGCCAGCAGCCGGGACAGAGCATACGAGCAGTACTTC | CASSRDRAYEQYF
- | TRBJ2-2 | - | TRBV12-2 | TGTGCAAGTCGCTTAGGCCGGGGAGCGGGAGAAGCCGGGGAGCTGTTTTTT | CASRLGRGAGEAGELFF
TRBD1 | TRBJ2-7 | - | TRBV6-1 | TGTGCCAGCAGTCTAGGGGACAGGGGGCGTCAAGAGCAGTACTTC | CASSLGDRGRQEQYF
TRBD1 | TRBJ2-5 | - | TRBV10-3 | TGTGCCATCAGGAGGGACAGTTCCGTGGGGACCCAGTACTTC | CAIRRDSSVGTQYF
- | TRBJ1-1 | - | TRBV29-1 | TGCAGCGTCCCGGCGGGGCTCGTAGAAGCTTTCTTT | CSVPAGLVEAFF
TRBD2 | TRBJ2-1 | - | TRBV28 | TGTGCCAGCCCACCCTTTCTAGCGGGGATTTACAATGAGCAGTTCTTC | CASPPFLAGIYNEQFF
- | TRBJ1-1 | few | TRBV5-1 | TGCGCCAGCAGCTTGAGTCAGGGTAACACTGAAGCTTTCTTT | CASSLSQGNTEAFF
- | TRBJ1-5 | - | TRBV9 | TGTGCCAGCAGCGTTACAGGGAACGAAGATCAGCCCCAGCATTTT | CASSVTGNEDQPQHF
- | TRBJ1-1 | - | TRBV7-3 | TGTGCCAGCAGCTTTTCACAGGATGCTGAAGCTTTCTTT | CASSFSQDAEAFF
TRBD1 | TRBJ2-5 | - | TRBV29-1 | TGCAGCGTTGGACAGGGGGTTGCGGAGACCCAGTACTTC | CSVGQGVAETQYF
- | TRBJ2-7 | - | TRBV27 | TGTGCCAGCAGTTTTTCGGGGAAAACTCACGAGCAGTACTTC | CASSFSGKTHEQYF
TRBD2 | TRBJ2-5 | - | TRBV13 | TGTGCCAGCAGCTCACCGGGACTAGCGGAAGAGACCCAGTACTTC | CASSSPGLAEETQYF
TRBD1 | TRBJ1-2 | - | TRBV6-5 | TGTGCCAGCAGTTACGGGGGACAGGGAATCTATGGCTACACCTTC | CASSYGGQGIYGYTF
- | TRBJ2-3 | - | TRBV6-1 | TGTGCCAGCAGTGACCAGGGGCGAATAAGCACAGATACGCAGTATTTT | CASSDQGRISTDTQYF
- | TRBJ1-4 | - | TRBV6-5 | TGTGCCAGCAGTGCCTACTTATCAACTAATGAAAAACTGTTTTTT | CASSAYLSTNEKLFF
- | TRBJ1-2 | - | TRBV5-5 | TGTGCCAGCAGCTTGCATACAGGCGGCTACACCTTC | CASSLHTGGYTF
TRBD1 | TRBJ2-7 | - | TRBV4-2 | TGTGCCAGCAGCCAACCGGGACAGGGTTCTTACGAGCAGTACTTC | CASSQPGQGSYEQYF
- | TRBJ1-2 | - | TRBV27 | TGTGCCAGCAACTCAGTCTACAGTAACTATGGCTACACCTTC | CASNSVYSNYGYTF
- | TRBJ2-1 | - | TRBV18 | TGTGCCAGCTCCCGCAGGGGAGGGAATGAGCAGTTCTTC | CASSRRGGNEQFF
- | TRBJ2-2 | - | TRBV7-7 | TGTGCTAGCAGGGCAGGGATCGGGGAGCTGTTTTTT | CASRAGIGELFF
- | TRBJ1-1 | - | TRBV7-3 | TGTGCCAGCAGCTTAGGGGGAGGGACTGAAGCTTTCTTT | CASSLGGGTEAFF
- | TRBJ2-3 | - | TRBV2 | TGTGCCAGCCGGTACCTCGACAGGTCGGATACGCAGTATTTT | CASRYLDRSDTQYF
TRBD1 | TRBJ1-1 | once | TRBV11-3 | TGTGCCAGCAGGGGACAGCTGAACACTGAAGCTTTCTTT | CASRGQLNTEAFF
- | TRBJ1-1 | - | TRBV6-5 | TGTGCCAGCAGTTATAGGGGTACTGTTACTGAAGCTTTCTTT | CASSYRGTVTEAFF
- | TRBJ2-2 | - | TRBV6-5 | TGTGCCAGCAGTTTAGTTTCAGGCACCGGGGAGCTGTTTTTT | CASSLVSGTGELFF
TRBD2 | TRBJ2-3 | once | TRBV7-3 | TGTGCCAGCAGCTTAGGGGGGGGAGAGGATACGCAGTATTTT | CASSLGGGEDTQYF
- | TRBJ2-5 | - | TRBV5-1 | TGCGCCAGCTACCGAGGATCGGGGTGGGGTTTATTACACCAAGAGACCCAGTACTTC | CASYRGSGWGLLHQETQYF
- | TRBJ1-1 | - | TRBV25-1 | TGTGCCAGCAGTGAAAACCCAGGGATGAACACTGAAGCTTTCTTT | CASSENPGMNTEAFF
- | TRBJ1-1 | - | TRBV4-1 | TGCGCCAGCAGCCAAGGACCCTGGCTCGGGGGGATAAACACTGAAGCTTTCTTT | CASSQGPWLGGINTEAFF
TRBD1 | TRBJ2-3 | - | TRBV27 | TGTGCCGGAACCTGGGACAGACTCACAGATACGCAGTATTTT | CAGTWDRLTDTQYF
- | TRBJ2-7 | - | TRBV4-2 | TGTGCCAGCAGGCTTACGGAGTCATACGAGCAGTACTTC | CASRLTESYEQYF
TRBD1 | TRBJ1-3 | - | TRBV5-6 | TGTGCCAGCAGCTTGTTGGCAGGGGGCGGATTATCCTCTGGAAACACCATATATTTT | CASSLLAGGGLSSGNTIYF
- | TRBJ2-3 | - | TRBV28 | TGTGCCACCGAATCGACACAAGGCACAGATACGCAGTATTTT | CATESTQGTDTQYF
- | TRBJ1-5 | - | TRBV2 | TGTGCCAACAGTGAAATCAGGGTTGAGCAGCAGCCCCAGCATTTT | CANSEIRVEQQPQHF
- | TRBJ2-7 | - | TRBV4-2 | TGTGCCAGCAGCCACGCCAAGGGGTCCGGCTACGAGCAGTACTTC | CASSHAKGSGYEQYF
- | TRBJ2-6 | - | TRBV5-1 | TGCGCCAGCAGCTTGAGTGCGACTGGGGCCAACGTCCTGACTTTC | CASSLSATGANVLTF
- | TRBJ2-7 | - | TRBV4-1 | TGCGCCAGCAGCCAATTCTTGGAGTCCTACGAGCAGTACTTC | CASSQFLESYEQYF
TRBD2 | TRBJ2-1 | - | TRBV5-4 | TGTGCCAGCAGCTGGACTAGCGGGAGAGAAGAGCAGTTCTTC | CASSWTSGREEQFF
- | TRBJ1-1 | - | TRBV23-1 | TGCGCCAGCAGTCAATCAGGGGGGGGCTTCCCCATATCACCTGAAGCTTTCTTT | CASSQSGGGFPISPEAFF
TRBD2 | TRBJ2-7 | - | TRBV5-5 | TGTGCCAGCAGGACTCTAGCGGGAGGTTTTTACGAGCAGTACTTC | CASRTLAGGFYEQYF
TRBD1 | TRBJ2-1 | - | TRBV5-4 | TGTGCCAGCAGCTTTCAGGGGGCATATGAGCAGTTCTTC | CASSFQGAYEQFF
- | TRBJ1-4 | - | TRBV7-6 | TGTGCCAGCAGCATAAATCAGGGTAGCGAAAAACTGTTTTTT | CASSINQGSEKLFF
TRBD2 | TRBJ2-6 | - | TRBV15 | TGTGCCACCGGGAGGGCTTACTCTGGGGCCAACGTCCTGACTTTC | CATGRAYSGANVLTF
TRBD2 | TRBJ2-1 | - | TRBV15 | TGTGCCACCAGCAGAGCCGGGGGACTAGCGACGAATGAGCAGTTCTTC | CATSRAGGLATNEQFF
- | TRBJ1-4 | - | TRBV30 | TGTGCCCGAGGCGAGCATAATGAAAAACTGTTTTTT | CARGEHNEKLFF
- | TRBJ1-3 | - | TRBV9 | TGTGCCAGCAGCGTAGAATTATCTGGAAACACCATATATTTT | CASSVELSGNTIYF
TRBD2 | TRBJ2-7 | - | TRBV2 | TGTGCCAGCAGCGGGACTAGCGGGAGAGGCAGCTACTTC | CASSGTSGRGSYF
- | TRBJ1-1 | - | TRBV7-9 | TGTGCCAGCAGCTTGGGGGGAGAAGCTTTCTTT | CASSLGGEAFF
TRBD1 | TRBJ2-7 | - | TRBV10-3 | TGTGCCATCAGTGAGTCAACAGGGGGCTCTTACGAGCAGTACTTC | CAISESTGGSYEQYF
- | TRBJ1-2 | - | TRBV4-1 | TGCGCCAGCAGCCAAGTCGGGGAGTCTTATGGCTACACCTTC | CASSQVGESYGYTF
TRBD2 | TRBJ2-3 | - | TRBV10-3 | TGTGCCATCAGCTTGGGACTAGAACAAGATACGCAGTATTTT | CAISLGLEQDTQYF
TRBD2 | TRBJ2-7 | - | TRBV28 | TGTGCCAGCAGGTGGGGATTTCGGGAGGGGGCCTACGAGCAGTACTTC | CASRWGFREGAYEQYF
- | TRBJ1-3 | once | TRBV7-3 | TGTGCCAGCAGCTTATCCGTCGGAGGTGGAAACACCATATATTTT | CASSLSVGGGNTIYF
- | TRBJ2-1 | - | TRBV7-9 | TGTGCCAGCAGCTTAGGAGCTAATGAGCAGTTCTTC | CASSLGANEQFF